The entry that follows covers one TCR beta chain sequence. What it binds is not known. TCRdb processed the reads anew with MiXCR; each CDR3 protein has one entry. In the table there are just under 550,000 distinct CDR3 sequences, roughly 29% of which are singletons. The V gene's germline CDR1 is SGHTA and CDR2 FQGTGA. The junction had 11 bases not matched to a gene; V was cut back by 3 bases and J by 7 bases. This CDR3 is 15 amino acids long. The data stem from a study of T cell repertoires in cytomegalovirus infection. Study in general: Public signatures in TCR beta pointed to CMV infection and matching HLA type. Broader study findings: Pooled public TCR beta family frequency picked out CMV carriers with the relevant HLA. CMV-specific TCR beta clonotypes restricted by HLA-C were the ones dominating the ex vivo response.

The V and J genes are TRBV7-3 and TRBJ2-7; TRBD1 aligns across 8 bases. The sequence came from a human donor in good health (CMV status not recorded). Some clones in this sample may be carry-over from other donors' samples. Sample: PBMCs. DNA for the CDR3: TGTGCCAGCAGCTTGGGACAGGTCGATCTCGGAGAGCAGTACTTC. Protein product: CASSLGQVDLGEQYF.